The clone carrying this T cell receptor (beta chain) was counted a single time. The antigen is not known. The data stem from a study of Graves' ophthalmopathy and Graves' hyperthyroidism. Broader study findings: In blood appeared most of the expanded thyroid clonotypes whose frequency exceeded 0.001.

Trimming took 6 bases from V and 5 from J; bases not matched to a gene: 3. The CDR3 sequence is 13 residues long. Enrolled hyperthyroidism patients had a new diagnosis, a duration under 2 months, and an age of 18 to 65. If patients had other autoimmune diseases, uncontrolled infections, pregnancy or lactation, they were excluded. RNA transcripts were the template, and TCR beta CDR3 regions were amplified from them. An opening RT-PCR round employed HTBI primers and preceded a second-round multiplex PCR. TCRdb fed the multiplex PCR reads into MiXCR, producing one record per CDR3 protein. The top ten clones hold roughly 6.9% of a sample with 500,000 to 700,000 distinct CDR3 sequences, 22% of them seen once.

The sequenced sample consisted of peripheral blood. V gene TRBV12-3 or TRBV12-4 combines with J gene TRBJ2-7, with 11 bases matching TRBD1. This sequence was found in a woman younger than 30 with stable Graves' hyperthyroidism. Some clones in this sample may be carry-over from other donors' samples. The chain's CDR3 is CASRGQGGDEQYF. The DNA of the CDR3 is TGTGCCAGCAGGGGACAGGGGGGGGACGAGCAGTACTTC.